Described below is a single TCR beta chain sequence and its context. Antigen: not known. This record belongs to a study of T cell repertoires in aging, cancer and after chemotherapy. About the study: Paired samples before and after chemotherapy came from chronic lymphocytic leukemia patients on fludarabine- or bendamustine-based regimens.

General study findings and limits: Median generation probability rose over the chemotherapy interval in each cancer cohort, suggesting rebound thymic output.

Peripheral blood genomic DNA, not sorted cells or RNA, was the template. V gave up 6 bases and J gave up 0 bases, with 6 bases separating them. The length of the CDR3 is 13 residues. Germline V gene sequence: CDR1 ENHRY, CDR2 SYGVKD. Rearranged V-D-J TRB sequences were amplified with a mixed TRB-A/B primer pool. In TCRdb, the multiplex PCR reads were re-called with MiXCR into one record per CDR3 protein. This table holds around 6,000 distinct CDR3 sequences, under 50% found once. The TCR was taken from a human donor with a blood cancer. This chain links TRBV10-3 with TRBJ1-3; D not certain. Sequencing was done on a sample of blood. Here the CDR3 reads CAIRESSGNTIYF. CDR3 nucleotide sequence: TGTGCCATCAGGGAAAGCTCTGGAAACACCATATATTTT.